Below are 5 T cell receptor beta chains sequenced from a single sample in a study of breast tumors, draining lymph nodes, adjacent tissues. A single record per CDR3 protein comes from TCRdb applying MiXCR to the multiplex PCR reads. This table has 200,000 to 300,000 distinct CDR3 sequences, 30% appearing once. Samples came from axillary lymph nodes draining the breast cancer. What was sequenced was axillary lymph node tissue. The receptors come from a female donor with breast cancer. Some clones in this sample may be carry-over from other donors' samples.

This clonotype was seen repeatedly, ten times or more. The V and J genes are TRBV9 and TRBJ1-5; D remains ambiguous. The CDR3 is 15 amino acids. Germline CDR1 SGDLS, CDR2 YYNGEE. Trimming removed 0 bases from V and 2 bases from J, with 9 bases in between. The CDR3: CASSVGVLGNQPQHF. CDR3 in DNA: TGTGCCAGCAGCGTAGGAGTTTTGGGCAATCAGCCCCAGCATTTT.

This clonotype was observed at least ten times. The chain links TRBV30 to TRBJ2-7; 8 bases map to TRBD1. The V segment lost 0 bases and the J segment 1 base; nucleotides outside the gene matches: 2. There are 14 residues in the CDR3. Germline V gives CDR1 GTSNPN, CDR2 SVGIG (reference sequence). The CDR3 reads CAWSVWTGSYEQYF. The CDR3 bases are TGTGCCTGGAGTGTTTGGACAGGGTCCTACGAGCAGTACTTC.

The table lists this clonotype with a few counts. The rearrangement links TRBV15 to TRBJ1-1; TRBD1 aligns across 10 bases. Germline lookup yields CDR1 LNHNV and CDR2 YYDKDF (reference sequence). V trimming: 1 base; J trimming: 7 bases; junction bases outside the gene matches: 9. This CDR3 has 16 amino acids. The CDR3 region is CATSRGGTGVYNEAFF. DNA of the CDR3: TGTGCCACCAGCAGAGGGGGGACAGGGGTTTATAATGAAGCTTTCTTT.

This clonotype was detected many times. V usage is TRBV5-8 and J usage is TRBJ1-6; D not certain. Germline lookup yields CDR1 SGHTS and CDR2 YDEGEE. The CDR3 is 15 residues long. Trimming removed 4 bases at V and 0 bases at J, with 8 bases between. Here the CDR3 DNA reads TGTGCCAGCAGCGATGGGAGCTCCTATAATTCACCCCTCCACTTT. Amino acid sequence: CASSDGSSYNSPLHF.

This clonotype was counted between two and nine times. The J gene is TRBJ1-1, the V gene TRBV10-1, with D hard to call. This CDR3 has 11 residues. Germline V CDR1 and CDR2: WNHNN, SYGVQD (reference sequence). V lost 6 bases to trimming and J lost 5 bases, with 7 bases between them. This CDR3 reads CASRTITEAFF. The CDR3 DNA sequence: TGCGCCAGCAGAACTATAACTGAAGCTTTCTTT.